This section outlines one TCR beta chain sequence together with its context. What it binds is unknown. The data are from a study of graft-versus-host responses after intestinal transplantation. Looking at the study overall: Recipients had multivisceral, liver-intestinal, or isolated intestinal transplants.

Profiling relied on immunoSEQ multiplex PCR, and the TCRdb table lists in-frame clones only, not all of them. The table lists under 100,000 clones, more than 80% of them singletons. Study-wide results and caveats: Allograft graft-versus-host to host-versus-graft clonal ratios ran high in patients with graft-donor T cell macrochimerism. Recipient-marrow GvH clones were detected, some having first appeared in ileum or blood.

Sequenced material: PBMCs, taken about 460 days after intestinal transplant. The receptor comes from a human patient who received an intestinal transplant, so some T cells may come from the graft donor.

CDR3 region: CASSLRGGQPQHF. Here the CDR3 DNA reads TGTGCCAGCAGTTTACGGGGGGGGCAGCCCCAGCATTTT. The chain uses TRBV27 and TRBJ1-5, with D perhaps TRBD1 (5 bases). The CDR3 totals 13 residues. In germline, CDR1 is MNHEY, CDR2 SMNVEV (reference sequence). V was shortened by 2 bases and J by 7 bases, with 9 bases between the two germline ends.